This T cell receptor (beta chain) was recorded in a study of control samples from healthy donors and cancer patients. Only in-frame clones appear in the TCRdb table, and some are missing; sequencing was by immunoSEQ multiplex PCR. The repertoire holds 170,000 or so clones, about 94% seen once, with 8.5% in the top ten. This sequence was found in a woman in her thirties or forties in good health. Sequenced input: blood.

The CDR3, as DNA: TGTGCCAGCAGCTTAGTTTACGCGCGCGCAGATACGCAGTATTTT. Its translation is CASSLVYARADTQYF. The chain links TRBV7-2 to TRBJ2-3; D call uncertain. The CDR3 contains 15 residues. Trimming cost V 1 base and J 4 bases, with 12 bases left between them. Germline CDR1 and CDR2: SGHTA and FQGNSA. Complete variable domain (other parts from reference TRBV7-2 and TRBJ2-3): GAGVSQSPSNKVTEKGKDVELRCDPISGHTALYWYRQSLGQGLEFLIYFQGNSAPDKSGLPSDRFSAERTGGSVSTLTIQRTQQEDSAVYLCASSLVYARADTQYFGPGTRLTVL.